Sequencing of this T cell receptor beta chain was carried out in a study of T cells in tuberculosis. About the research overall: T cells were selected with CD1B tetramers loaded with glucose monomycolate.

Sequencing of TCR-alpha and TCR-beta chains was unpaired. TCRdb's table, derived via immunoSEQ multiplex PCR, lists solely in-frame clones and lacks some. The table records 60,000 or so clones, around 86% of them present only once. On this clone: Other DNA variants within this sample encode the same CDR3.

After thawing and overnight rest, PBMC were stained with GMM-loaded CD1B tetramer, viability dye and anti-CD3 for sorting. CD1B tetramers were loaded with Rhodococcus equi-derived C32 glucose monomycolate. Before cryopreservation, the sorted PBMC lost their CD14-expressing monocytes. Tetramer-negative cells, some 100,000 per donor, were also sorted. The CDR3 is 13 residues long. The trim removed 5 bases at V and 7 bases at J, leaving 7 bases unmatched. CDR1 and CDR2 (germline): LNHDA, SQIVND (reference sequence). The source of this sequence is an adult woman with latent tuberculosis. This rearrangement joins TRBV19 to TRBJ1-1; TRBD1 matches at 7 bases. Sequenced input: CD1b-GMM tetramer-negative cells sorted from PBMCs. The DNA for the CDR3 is TGTGCCAGTAGTCCGAGGGGGCGAGGTGAAGCTTTCTTT. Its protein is CASSPRGRGEAFF.